The text below deals with one T cell receptor (beta chain). Its antigen is as yet unknown. After removal of 1 base from V and 5 bases from J, the junction contained 6 bases not matched to a gene. The CDR3 contains 15 residues. Germline values: CDR1 SQVTM, CDR2 ANQGSEA. Authors' methods: ImmunoSEQ output lacked quality scores and full-length reads, limiting matched filtering. Generated by immunoSEQ multiplex PCR, the TCRdb table keeps only in-frame clones and is missing some. For V, J and clone size, that table is used; D and trimming come from the DNA. The sample contains roughly 2.1 million clones, 93% of which appear only once. This sample was included in a study of shared clonotypes between healthy human individuals. Naivety among CD8 cells was defined by CD45RO negativity and positive CCR7 selection, thereby excluding terminally differentiated effector memory CD45RA+ cells. Study-wide results and limits: Naive subsets tended to show greater estimated richness than memory subsets. Blood alone was sampled, and tissue repertoires likely differ.

This clonotype was sampled from a young man in good health. Some clones in this sample may be carry-over from other donors' samples. The V and J genes are TRBV29-1 and TRBJ2-1; 9 bases map to TRBD2. The specimen sequenced was naive CD8+ T cells from PBMCs. The chain's CDR3 is CSVEGLAGLNNEQFF. The CDR3 DNA reads as TGCAGCGTTGAAGGGCTAGCGGGACTCAACAATGAGCAGTTCTTC.